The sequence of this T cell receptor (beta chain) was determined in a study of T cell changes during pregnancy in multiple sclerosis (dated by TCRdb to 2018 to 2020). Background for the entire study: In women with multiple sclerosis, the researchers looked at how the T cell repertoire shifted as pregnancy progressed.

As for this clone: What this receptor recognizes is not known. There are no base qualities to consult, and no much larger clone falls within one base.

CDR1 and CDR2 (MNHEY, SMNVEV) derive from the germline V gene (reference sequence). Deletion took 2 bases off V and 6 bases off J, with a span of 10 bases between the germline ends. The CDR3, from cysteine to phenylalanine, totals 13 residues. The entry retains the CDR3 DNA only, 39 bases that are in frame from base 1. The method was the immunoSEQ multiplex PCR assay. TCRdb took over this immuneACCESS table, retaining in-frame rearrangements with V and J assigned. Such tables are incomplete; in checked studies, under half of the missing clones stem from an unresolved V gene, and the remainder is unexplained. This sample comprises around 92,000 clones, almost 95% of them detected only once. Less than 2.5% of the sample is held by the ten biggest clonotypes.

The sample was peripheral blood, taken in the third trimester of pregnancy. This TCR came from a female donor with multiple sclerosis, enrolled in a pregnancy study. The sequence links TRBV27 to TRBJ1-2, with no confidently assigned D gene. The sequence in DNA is TGTGCCAGCAGTTTAGATCCCGGGGATGGCTACACCTTC. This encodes CASSLDPGDGYTF.